This entry lists 32 T cell receptor beta chains sequenced from one sample in a study of T cell clonotyping in hematopoietic cell transplantation. Profiled with immunoSEQ multiplex PCR; TCRdb holds only in-frame clones, not every one. The data hold more than 20,000 clones, with 70% to 85% observed a single time. Time point denoted: recipient sample about 28 days before transplant, after cytoreduction. Sequenced material: peripheral blood mononuclear cells, taken before stem cell transplant. The receptors come from a woman aged 60-75 years with acute myeloid leukemia. Some clones in this sample may be carry-over from other donors' samples.

The chain carries TRBV5-1 and TRBJ1-1; D is perhaps TRBD1 (5 bases). CDR1 is SGHRS and CDR2 is YFSETQ in the germline V gene. The CDR3 totals 17 residues. Trimming cost V 0 bases and J 1 base, with 16 bases left between them. The CDR3 DNA sequence: TGCGCCAGCAGCTTGGCAAGTCCTGGGACGGGGAACACTGAAGCTTTCTTT. This gives the protein CASSLASPGTGNTEAFF.

CDR3 amino acids: CASSPRVRGTEAFF. The CDR3 DNA follows: TGTGCCAGCAGTCCGAGGGTCCGCGGCACTGAAGCTTTCTTT. The rearrangement uses TRBV28 and TRBJ1-1; no clear D. V was clipped by 5 bases and J by 4 bases, with 14 bases between them. CDR1 and CDR2 (germline): MDHEN, SYDVKM. The length of the CDR3 is 14 residues. Full variable domain (missing parts from reference TRBV28 and TRBJ1-1): DVKVTQSSRYLVKRTGEKVFLECVQDMDHENMFWYRQDPGLGLRLIYFSYDVKMKEKGDIPEGYSVSREKKERFSLILESASTNQTSMYLCASSPRVRGTEAFFGQGTRLTVV.

V is TRBV7-3 and J is TRBJ1-2; TRBD1 agrees at 9 bases. The CDR3 length is 14 residues. V lost 4 bases and J lost 0; bases outside the gene matches: 0. CDR1 SGHTA and CDR2 FQGTGA come from the germline V gene. CDR3 loop: CASSWDRANYGYTF. DNA of the CDR3: TGTGCCAGCAGCTGGGACAGGGCTAACTATGGCTACACCTTC.

This clone has just one count. The V and J genes are TRBV6-5 and TRBJ2-7; maybe TRBD2 (5 bases). Between the trimmed V and J ends, which lost 10 bases and 0 bases, there was a span of 19 bases. Germline CDR1 is MNHEY and CDR2 is SVGAGI. The CDR3 length is 15 residues. The CDR3 nucleotides read TGTGCCACCAAACCCCCGGGGAGCAGCTCCTACGAGCAGTACTTC. Protein product: CATKPPGSSSYEQYF.

V is TRBV4-3 and J is TRBJ1-3; D not certain. Trimming shortened V by 0 bases and J by 1 base, and 7 bases separated the two germline ends. This CDR3 region has 15 residues. Germline-derived CDR1 and CDR2 are LGHNA and YSLEER. CDR3 nucleotide sequence: TGCGCCAGCAGCCAAGAATGGAGGTCTGGAAACACCATATATTTT. It yields the protein CASSQEWRSGNTIYF.

V usage is TRBV5-6 and J usage is TRBJ2-3; D possibly corresponds to TRBD2 (5 bases). Trimming removed 0 bases from V and 0 bases from J, with 8 bases in between. Germline CDR1 and CDR2: SGHDT and YYEEEE. CDR3 length equals 15 residues. CDR3 DNA: TGTGCCAGCAGCTTGGGCGGGTTTAGCACAGATACGCAGTATTTT. It encodes CASSLGGFSTDTQYF.

CDR3 protein: CASTPAPGQETQYF. The DNA for the CDR3 is TGTGCCAGCACCCCTGCGCCAGGCCAAGAGACCCAGTACTTC. This sequence joins TRBV5-4 and TRBJ2-5; D not certain. The germline V and J ends were trimmed by 6 bases and 1 base, with 13 bases remaining between them. Germline assignment: CDR1 SGHNT and CDR2 YYREEE (reference sequence). There are 14 residues in the CDR3.

The chain is built from TRBV5-6 and TRBJ1-2, with D uncertain. Germline V lookup: CDR1 SGHDT, CDR2 YYEEEE. The CDR3 covers 15 residues. V dropped 4 bases and J dropped 3 bases, with 16 bases sitting between them. In nucleotides, the CDR3 is TGTGCCAGCAGCCTTCGTTTCGGGGTCGACTATGGCTACACCTTC. Translated, it gives CASSLRFGVDYGYTF.

This clone was observed a few times. The same CDR3 can be traced to other DNA sequences in this sample. The V call is TRBV9, the J call TRBJ1-1; D remains ambiguous. This CDR3 has 13 amino acids. CDR1 is SGDLS and CDR2 is YYNGEE in the germline V gene. V was trimmed by 1 base and J by 0 bases, leaving 4 bases between them. As DNA, the CDR3 is TGTGCCAGCAGCGTAATCATGAACACTGAAGCTTTCTTT. It translates to CASSVIMNTEAFF.

This chain connects TRBV7-3 to TRBJ2-5, with D hard to call. V lost 4 bases and J 4 bases, leaving 10 bases between the germline ends. This CDR3 contains 13 residues. Looked up from germline, CDR1 is SGHTA and CDR2 is FQGTGA. CDR3 sequence (DNA): TGTGCCAGCAGCTCCAATCTGGGAGAGACCCAGTACTTC. Its translation is CASSSNLGETQYF.

This rearrangement joins TRBV7-2 to TRBJ2-7; D is possibly TRBD2 (6 bases). The V end was cut by 6 bases, the J end by 0 bases, with 18 bases between. Germline V gene data show CDR1 as SGHTA and CDR2 as FQGNSA. This CDR3 comprises 16 residues. The CDR3 here is CASSFRSGSSSYEQYF. DNA for the CDR3: TGTGCCAGCAGTTTCCGCAGCGGGTCCAGCTCCTACGAGCAGTACTTC.

This clone has just a few counts. The chain recombines TRBV6-1 with TRBJ1-5; D gene ambiguous. The CDR3 is 14 amino acids. CDR1 is MNHNS, CDR2 SASEGT, per germline. V was pared by 2 bases and J by 6 bases, with 11 bases between. The CDR3 DNA reads TGTGCCAGCAGTGAACTTCCCAGGAGTCAGCCCCAGCATTTT. Translated: CASSELPRSQPQHF.

This chain connects TRBV10-3 to TRBJ1-1, with D unclear. The CDR3 runs to 13 residues. Germline V gives CDR1 ENHRY, CDR2 SYGVKD. Deletions cut 4 bases from V and 5 bases from J, with 11 bases between. The CDR3 nucleotides are TGTGCCATCAGTGTACGCCTAGGGACTGAAGCTTTCTTT. Its protein product is CAISVRLGTEAFF.

The chain uses TRBV5-1 and TRBJ1-4; 11 positions agree with TRBD1. Germline loops: CDR1 SGHRS, CDR2 YFSETQ. After removal of 4 bases from V and 6 bases from J, the junction contained 5 bases not matched to a gene. The CDR3 sequence is 15 residues long. This chain's CDR3 is CASSLRTGGDEKLFF. In nucleotides, the CDR3 is TGCGCCAGCAGCCTCCGGACAGGGGGCGATGAAAAACTGTTTTTT.

The chain uses TRBV7-9 and TRBJ2-1; TRBD1 agrees at 7 bases. Trimming removed 5 bases from V and 7 bases from J; junction bases left unmatched: 11. The V gene's germline CDR1 is SEHNR and CDR2 FQNEAQ (reference sequence). CDR3 length: 15 residues. CDR3 nucleotides: TGTGCCAGCAGCACCGGGACAGAGAGAGGGAATGAGCAGTTCTTC. Protein: CASSTGTERGNEQFF. Full variable domain (remainder filled in from reference TRBV7-9 and TRBJ2-1): DTGVSQNPRHKITKRGQNVTFRCDPISEHNRLYWYRQTLGQGPEFLTYFQNEAQLEKSRLLSDRFSAERPKGSFSTLEIQRTEQGDSAMYLCASSTGTERGNEQFFGPGTRLTVL.

The chain uses TRBV7-9 and TRBJ2-7; TRBD2 might be the D (5 bases). CDR1 and CDR2 from the germline V gene are SEHNR and FQNEAQ (reference sequence). V was pared by 5 bases and J by 3 bases, with 8 bases between. This CDR3 spans 12 amino acids. Here the CDR3 DNA reads TGTGCCAGCAGCCTTACTAGCTACGAGCAGTACTTC. Translated, it gives CASSLTSYEQYF. The full variable domain, its missing parts supplied by reference TRBV7-9 and TRBJ2-7, is DTGVSQNPRHKITKRGQNVTFRCDPISEHNRLYWYRQTLGQGPEFLTYFQNEAQLEKSRLLSDRFSAERPKGSFSTLEIQRTEQGDSAMYLCASSLTSYEQYFGPGTRLTVT.

CDR3 region: CASSESWDSWEQYF. The CDR3 coding sequence is TGTGCCAGCAGTGAAAGTTGGGACAGTTGGGAGCAGTACTTC. The chain couples TRBV6-1 to TRBJ2-7, with 7 bases identical to TRBD1. Trimming cost V 2 bases and J 7 bases; bases outside gene matches: 8. Germline-derived CDR1 and CDR2 are MNHNS and SASEGT. This CDR3 region has 14 residues.

This chain links TRBV5-6 with TRBJ2-7; 8 bases line up with TRBD1. The CDR3 loop spans 15 amino acids. CDR1 and CDR2 (germline): SGHDT, YYEEEE. The V segment lost 2 bases and the J segment 1 base; nucleotides outside the gene matches: 5. The CDR3 coding sequence is TGTGCCAGCAGCTTTTGGGACAGGCGGTCCTACGAGCAGTACTTC. Its protein is CASSFWDRRSYEQYF.

V is TRBV10-3 and J is TRBJ2-3, with D tentatively TRBD2 (6 bases). The V and J ends lost 4 bases and 1 base respectively, with 21 bases between them. This CDR3 comprises 18 residues. The germline gives CDR1 ENHRY, CDR2 SYGVKD. The CDR3 protein is CAISGPREDLHGTDTQYF. For the CDR3, the DNA is TGTGCCATCAGTGGCCCCAGGGAGGACCTCCACGGCACAGATACGCAGTATTTT.

This chain joins TRBV7-2 and TRBJ2-7; a weak D match, TRBD1 (5 bases). Germline-derived CDR1 and CDR2 are SGHTA and FQGNSA. The CDR3 contains 14 residues. Trimming took 1 base from V and 2 from J, leaving 9 bases between them. Written as DNA, the CDR3 is TGTGCCAGCAGCTTAGAGGCAGGGCCCTACGAGCAGTACTTC. It translates to CASSLEAGPYEQYF. Drawing the rest from reference TRBV7-2 and TRBJ2-7, the complete variable domain is GAGVSQSPSNKVTEKGKDVELRCDPISGHTALYWYRQSLGQGLEFLIYFQGNSAPDKSGLPSDRFSAERTGGSVSTLTIQRTQQEDSAVYLCASSLEAGPYEQYFGPGTRLTVT.

The gene calls are TRBV29-1 and TRBJ2-5; TRBD1 might be the D (5 bases). Germline CDR1 and CDR2: SQVTM and ANQGSEA. Deletions cut 5 bases from V and 5 bases from J, with 21 bases between. This CDR3 contains 15 residues. The CDR3 DNA follows: TGCAGCGTTTTTTTGGGGCAGGTCTTTTCCGAGACCCAGTACTTC. The encoded protein is CSVFLGQVFSETQYF.

CDR3 in DNA: TGCGCCAGCAGCTCCTCCAGTATCTCTGGGGCCAACGTCCTGACTTTC. Its translation: CASSSSSISGANVLTF. The V and J genes are TRBV5-1 and TRBJ2-6; D not certain. The germline V gene has CDR1 SGHRS and CDR2 YFSETQ. V was cut by 3 bases and J by 0 bases, with 10 bases left in between. This CDR3 spans 16 amino acids.

This clone was observed once. V gene TRBV2 combines with J gene TRBJ2-4, with TRBD1 matching over 8 bases. The CDR3 is 13 residues long. The germline gives CDR1 SNHLY, CDR2 FYNNEI. With V trimmed by 4 bases and J by 9 bases, 5 bases remained unmatched. The CDR3 sequence is CASSGDRGTIQYF. The CDR3 coding sequence is TGTGCCAGCAGTGGAGACAGGGGAACCATTCAGTACTTC.

The rearrangement joins TRBV28 to TRBJ2-3; D is possibly TRBD2 (6 bases). Germline values: CDR1 MDHEN, CDR2 SYDVKM. Trimming took off 1 base at V and 7 bases at J, with 15 bases between the two ends. The CDR3 covers 15 residues. The CDR3 loop reads CASSLSSELSHTQYF. The CDR3 DNA reads TGTGCCAGCAGTTTATCTAGCGAGCTTTCACATACGCAGTATTTT.

The sample holds a few counts of this clone. The chain couples TRBV7-9 to TRBJ1-1; no firm D call. Germline CDR1 reads SEHNR; CDR2 reads FQNEAQ (reference sequence). This CDR3 spans 16 amino acids. V was cut by 2 bases and J by 1 base, with 14 bases left in between. The CDR3 reads CASSLLSPEPNTEAFF. CDR3 coding DNA: TGTGCCAGCAGCTTACTGTCTCCCGAGCCGAACACTGAAGCTTTCTTT.

V is TRBV11-3 and J is TRBJ2-7; TRBD1 aligns across 10 bases. The germline V gene has CDR1 SGHNT and CDR2 YENEEA. The V and J ends lost 5 bases and 7 bases, in that order; junction bases with no gene match: 11. CDR3 size: 15 residues. This CDR3 reads CASSPRTGGLEEQYF. CDR3 DNA: TGTGCCAGCAGCCCTAGGACAGGGGGGCTGGAGGAGCAGTACTTC. The variable domain in full, with the rest retrieved from reference TRBV11-3 and TRBJ2-7, is EAGVVQSPRYKIIEKKQPVAFWCNPISGHNTLYWYLQNLGQGPELLIRYENEEAVDDSQLPKDRFSAERLKGVDSTLKIQPAELGDSAVYLCASSPRTGGLEEQYFGPGTRLTVT.

In its sample, this clone is medium-sized. The same CDR3 is also encoded by other DNA sequences in this sample. The gene calls are TRBV9 and TRBJ1-1; perhaps TRBD1 as D (5 bases). Germline loops: CDR1 SGDLS, CDR2 YYNGEE. CDR3 length: 13 residues. V was cut by 2 bases and J by 3 bases, with 8 bases left in between. CDR3 region: CASSVEGHTEAFF. The CDR3 nucleotides are TGTGCCAGCAGCGTTGAGGGACACACTGAAGCTTTCTTT.

The V call is TRBV7-2, the J call TRBJ2-7; tentatively, D is TRBD2 (5 bases). Trimming shortened V by 1 base and J by 7 bases, and 14 bases separated the two germline ends. The CDR3 is 14 amino acids. Germline V lookup: CDR1 SGHTA, CDR2 FQGNSA. CDR3 amino acids: CASSLGSIRGEQYF. For the CDR3, the DNA is TGTGCCAGCAGCTTAGGCTCAATCCGAGGGGAGCAGTACTTC.

The CDR3 loop is CASSLVNSGNTIYF. The CDR3 DNA is TGTGCCAGCAGCTTGGTGAACTCTGGAAACACCATATATTTT. The V and J genes are TRBV5-6 and TRBJ1-3; unclear D gene. The CDR3 has 14 amino acids. Trimming took off 0 bases at V and 0 bases at J, with 4 bases between the two ends. CDR1 and CDR2 from the germline V gene are SGHDT and YYEEEE.

V usage is TRBV5-6 and J usage is TRBJ1-1; D gene uncertain. The CDR3 contains 12 residues. Trimming stripped 4 bases from V and 2 bases from J, with 6 bases between. Germline CDR1 reads SGHDT; CDR2 reads YYEEEE. The DNA of the CDR3 is TGTGCCAGCAGCCGACGAAACACTGAAGCTTTCTTT. This translates into CASSRRNTEAFF. The whole variable domain, remainder taken from reference TRBV5-6 and TRBJ1-1, is DAGVTQSPTHLIKTRGQQVTLRCSPKSGHDTVSWYQQALGQGPQFIFQYYEEEERQRGNFPDRFSGHQFPNYSSELNVNALLLGDSALYLCASSRRNTEAFFGQGTRLTVV.

The genes are TRBV7-8 and TRBJ2-3; 9 nucleotides match TRBD2. The CDR3 has 16 residues. V lost 1 base and J lost 2; bases outside the gene matches: 4. CDR1 and CDR2 from the germline V gene are SGHVS and FQNEAQ. The CDR3 nucleotides are TGTGCCAGCAGCTTAGGGACTAGCGTCTCCACAGATACGCAGTATTTT. Its translation is CASSLGTSVSTDTQYF.

The chain uses TRBV5-1 and TRBJ1-2, with 11 bases aligning to TRBD1. Trimming removed 4 bases from V and 5 bases from J; junction bases left unmatched: 4. The CDR3 totals 14 residues. Germline V CDR1 and CDR2: SGHRS, YFSETQ. The CDR3 DNA sequence: TGCGCCAGCAGCCGGGGACAGGGGGATTATGGCTACACCTTC. Translating gives CASSRGQGDYGYTF.